This is a list of T cell receptor beta chains from one sample in a study of a mutant IDH1 vaccine in newly diagnosed glioma. These receptors have no known antigen. Sequencing was performed with immunoSEQ multiplex PCR; in TCRdb, only in-frame clones are kept and a portion is missing. This table holds about 41,000 clones, 78% found once. The sample was PBMCs, taken from a glioma patient whose treatment included an IDH1 peptide vaccine. These receptor sequences come from a woman in her thirties or forties with glioma. Some clones in this sample may be carry-over from other donors' samples. The CDR3 runs from the conserved cysteine through the conserved F or W. A D gene is named only where the DNA matches it firmly. Clone size is stated in some rows and not others, as once, few, many or a class when expanded.

clone size,D gene,V gene,J gene,CDR3 protein,CDR3 DNA
-,TRBD1,TRBV2,TRBJ1-2,CATRGTANPTNYGYTF,TGTGCCACCAGGGGGACAGCGAACCCTACTAACTATGGCTACACCTTC
once,-,TRBV7-2,TRBJ2-5,CASVTQETQYF,TGTGCCAGCGTAACACAAGAGACCCAGTACTTC
-,TRBD1,TRBV19,TRBJ1-6,CASSFGTGVQSPLHF,TGTGCCAGTAGTTTCGGGACAGGGGTTCAATCACCCCTCCACTTT
-,TRBD1,TRBV10-3,TRBJ1-2,CAISEVRDRGNYGYTF,TGTGCCATCAGTGAGGTCCGGGACAGGGGGAACTATGGCTACACCTTC
-,-,TRBV18,TRBJ1-5,CASSLTGGEGQPQHF,TGTGCCAGCTCACTCACAGGCGGGGAGGGTCAGCCCCAGCATTTT
-,TRBD1,TRBV6-5,TRBJ1-6,CASRMTGVRSPLHF,TGTGCCAGCAGGATGACAGGGGTGAGATCACCCCTCCACTTT
-,TRBD2,TRBV7-7,TRBJ2-1,CASSTGLGGNEQFF,TGTGCTAGCAGCACAGGACTAGGCGGCAATGAGCAGTTCTTC
-,-,TRBV5-1,TRBJ2-1,CASSLEAVPPYNEQFF,TGCGCCAGCAGCTTGGAGGCAGTGCCACCCTACAATGAGCAGTTCTTC
-,TRBD1,TRBV10-3,TRBJ1-1,CATLTGPNTEAFF,TGTGCCACCTTGACAGGGCCGAACACTGAAGCTTTCTTT
-,-,TRBV7-9,TRBJ1-1,CASSLATVGEAFF,TGTGCCAGCAGCTTAGCGACAGTGGGCGAGGCTTTCTTT
-,TRBD1,TRBV30,TRBJ1-1,CAWSRDRANVMNTEAFF,TGTGCCTGGAGCCGGGACAGGGCTAATGTGATGAACACTGAAGCTTTCTTT
-,TRBD1,TRBV10-3,TRBJ1-1,CAISEWDSVNTEAFF,TGTGCCATCAGTGAGTGGGACAGCGTGAACACTGAAGCTTTCTTT
-,-,TRBV19,TRBJ1-1,CASSMRALNTEAFF,TGTGCCAGTAGTATGAGGGCTTTGAACACTGAAGCTTTCTTT
-,-,TRBV5-4,TRBJ2-2,CASTDAGADTGELFF,TGTGCCAGCACCGACGCCGGGGCCGACACCGGGGAGCTGTTTTTT
once,TRBD1,TRBV28,TRBJ1-4,CASFLGSQGNEKLFF,TGTGCCAGCTTCTTGGGCTCACAGGGGAACGAAAAACTGTTTTTT
few,-,TRBV6-5,TRBJ2-2,CASSYRGKGGELFF,TGTGCCAGCAGTTACAGGGGGAAGGGCGGGGAGCTGTTTTTT
-,-,TRBV9,TRBJ1-2,CASSVATGYGYTF,TGTGCCAGCAGCGTAGCTACGGGTTATGGCTACACCTTC
-,TRBD1,TRBV7-9,TRBJ1-2,CASSLHSGTDYGYTF,TGTGCCAGCAGCCTCCATTCGGGGACAGACTATGGCTACACCTTC
-,-,TRBV15,TRBJ1-4,CATTERRGANEKLFF,TGTGCCACCACCGAAAGGAGGGGCGCTAATGAAAAACTGTTTTTT
-,-,TRBV4-3,TRBJ1-5,CASSLSEGLQPQHF,TGCGCCAGCAGCCTAAGCGAAGGGCTTCAGCCCCAGCATTTT
few,-,TRBV4-2,TRBJ2-7,CASSQGAQERSQYF,TGTGCCAGCAGCCAAGGTGCCCAGGAGCGTTCCCAGTACTTC
-,-,TRBV5-4,TRBJ2-7,CASSLLELSYEQYF,TGTGCCAGCAGCTTGTTGGAGCTCTCCTACGAGCAGTACTTC
-,TRBD2,TRBV4-1,TRBJ2-1,CASSLRGTSGLQEQFF,TGCGCCAGCAGCCTACGGGGGACTAGCGGGTTACAAGAGCAGTTCTTC
once,-,TRBV5-8,TRBJ1-2,CASSFTNPANYGYTF,TGTGCCAGCAGCTTTACTAACCCAGCTAACTATGGCTACACCTTC
-,TRBD2,TRBV7-3,TRBJ2-7,CASSLTGGRAYEQYF,TGTGCCAGCAGCTTAACAGGCGGGAGGGCCTACGAGCAGTACTTC
-,-,TRBV4-1,TRBJ2-6,CASSLDSLTSGANVLTF,TGCGCCAGCAGCTTAGACAGTCTGACCTCTGGGGCCAACGTCCTGACTTTC
-,-,TRBV6-5,TRBJ2-4,CATHDRGIQYF,TGTGCCACCCACGACCGCGGCATTCAGTACTTC
-,-,TRBV25-1,TRBJ1-1,CASTTLWPRGTEAFF,TGTGCCAGCACAACTCTCTGGCCCCGGGGGACTGAAGCTTTCTTT
once,-,TRBV19,TRBJ1-5,CASKNRDIDVDQPQHF,TGTGCCAGTAAAAACCGGGACATCGATGTGGATCAGCCCCAGCATTTT
few,-,TRBV30,TRBJ1-2,CAWSRSPEERGYTF,TGTGCCTGGAGTCGGAGCCCCGAGGAGCGAGGCTACACCTTC